These T cell receptor beta chains were read from a single sample in a study of CD8 T cells in Susac syndrome. One entry per CDR3 protein results from TCRdb running MiXCR on the immunoSEQ multiplex PCR reads. The table lists about 180,000 distinct CDR3 sequences, about 95% of them singletons. Sequenced: CD4+ T cells from PBMCs. These receptors were obtained from a human donor with Susac syndrome. The CDR3 runs from the conserved cysteine through the conserved F or W. Each record gives: CDR3 length, D gene, V gene, clone size, J gene, CDR3 DNA, CDR3 protein. D genes are given only for firm matches. Not all rows give a size; the values are once, few, many and, for expanded clones, a class.

len: 14; d_gene: TRBD1; v_gene: TRBV12-3/TRBV12-4; abundance: -; j_gene: TRBJ1-1; CDR3nt: TGTGCCAGCAGTTCAGGACAGGGGCGAACTGAAGCTTTCTTT; CDR3aa: CASSSGQGRTEAFF
len: 16; d_gene: -; v_gene: TRBV5-4; abundance: -; j_gene: TRBJ1-6; CDR3nt: TGTGCCAGCAAATTTCAGGGAAACTCCTATAATTCACCCCTCCACTTT; CDR3aa: CASKFQGNSYNSPLHF
len: 16; d_gene: TRBD2; v_gene: TRBV5-1; abundance: once; j_gene: TRBJ2-5; CDR3nt: TGCGCCAGCAGCCTAGGGACTAGCGGGACTCAAGAGACCCAGTACTTC; CDR3aa: CASSLGTSGTQETQYF
len: 16; d_gene: -; v_gene: TRBV3-1; abundance: -; j_gene: TRBJ2-1; CDR3nt: TGTGCCAGCAGCCCCCAGGGTGCCGAGTCCTACAATGAGCAGTTCTTC; CDR3aa: CASSPQGAESYNEQFF
len: 15; d_gene: -; v_gene: TRBV6-5; abundance: -; j_gene: TRBJ2-7; CDR3nt: TGTGCCAGCAGGGCCCCGGGACTCTCGAACTACGAGCAGTACTTC; CDR3aa: CASRAPGLSNYEQYF
len: 12; d_gene: -; v_gene: TRBV6-2/TRBV6-3; abundance: once; j_gene: TRBJ2-7; CDR3nt: TGTGCCACCGCCGGGGGCTTTTACGAGCAGTACTTC; CDR3aa: CATAGGFYEQYF
len: 13; d_gene: -; v_gene: TRBV20-1; abundance: -; j_gene: TRBJ2-7; CDR3nt: TGCAGTGCTAGAGATGTAGAGTCCTACGAGCAGTACTTC; CDR3aa: CSARDVESYEQYF
len: 14; d_gene: TRBD1; v_gene: TRBV7-2; abundance: -; j_gene: TRBJ1-4; CDR3nt: TGTGCCAGCAGCTCGACAGGGGGGAGGGAAAAACTGTTTTTT; CDR3aa: CASSSTGGREKLFF
len: 14; d_gene: TRBD1; v_gene: TRBV28; abundance: -; j_gene: TRBJ1-4; CDR3nt: TGTGCCAGCAGTCCCTCAGGGGGCTTAAGCAAACTGTTTTTT; CDR3aa: CASSPSGGLSKLFF
len: 15; d_gene: TRBD2; v_gene: TRBV7-3; abundance: -; j_gene: TRBJ2-3; CDR3nt: TGTGCCAGCAGCCACGGACTAGGGCCCACAGATACGCAGTATTTT; CDR3aa: CASSHGLGPTDTQYF
len: 15; d_gene: TRBD1; v_gene: TRBV19; abundance: few; j_gene: TRBJ2-1; CDR3nt: TGTGCCAGTAGTCCGCGGGACAGGGCCTACAATGAGCAGTTCTTC; CDR3aa: CASSPRDRAYNEQFF
len: 16; d_gene: -; v_gene: TRBV5-5; abundance: -; j_gene: TRBJ2-2; CDR3nt: TGTGCCAGCAGCTTGGATTTGTGGGGAAACACCGGGGAGCTGTTTTTT; CDR3aa: CASSLDLWGNTGELFF
len: 18; d_gene: -; v_gene: TRBV7-6; abundance: -; j_gene: TRBJ2-1; CDR3nt: TGTGCCAGCAGCTCCAAGACCGCTTTACTGAGCTCCTACAATGAGCAGTTCTTC; CDR3aa: CASSSKTALLSSYNEQFF
len: 14; d_gene: -; v_gene: TRBV12-3/TRBV12-4; abundance: once; j_gene: TRBJ1-1; CDR3nt: TGTGCCAGCAGGGGACACGCAAAGAACACTGAAGCTTTCTTT; CDR3aa: CASRGHAKNTEAFF
len: 16; d_gene: TRBD1; v_gene: TRBV3-1; abundance: -; j_gene: TRBJ2-7; CDR3nt: TGTGCCAGCAGCCACCTCCCGGGACAGGGTGCCTACGAGCAGTACTTC; CDR3aa: CASSHLPGQGAYEQYF
len: 15; d_gene: TRBD1; v_gene: TRBV6-1; abundance: -; j_gene: TRBJ2-5; CDR3nt: TGTGCCAGCAGTGAAAGGGGGACAGGACAAGAGACCCAGTACTTC; CDR3aa: CASSERGTGQETQYF
len: 13; d_gene: -; v_gene: TRBV10-3; abundance: -; j_gene: TRBJ1-2; CDR3nt: TGTGCCATCAGTGGCGCGGGGGATAATGGCTACACCTTC; CDR3aa: CAISGAGDNGYTF
len: 15; d_gene: -; v_gene: TRBV20-1; abundance: once; j_gene: TRBJ1-1; CDR3nt: TGCAGTGCTAGAGGGGGCGCATTATGGAACACTGAAGCTTTCTTT; CDR3aa: CSARGGALWNTEAFF
len: 16; d_gene: TRBD1; v_gene: TRBV4-2; abundance: -; j_gene: TRBJ2-7; CDR3nt: TGTGCCAGCAGCCAAGCGGACAGGGTAGGGACCTACGAGCAGTACTTC; CDR3aa: CASSQADRVGTYEQYF
len: 15; d_gene: TRBD2; v_gene: TRBV12-3/TRBV12-4; abundance: -; j_gene: TRBJ2-1; CDR3nt: TGTGCCAGCAGCTCCGGGACTAGCGGGAGAAATGAGCAGTTCTTC; CDR3aa: CASSSGTSGRNEQFF
len: 17; d_gene: TRBD2; v_gene: TRBV20-1; abundance: -; j_gene: TRBJ2-5; CDR3nt: TGCAGTGCTAGCGGGACTAGCGGGAGGGTATGGGGAGAGACCCAGTACTTC; CDR3aa: CSASGTSGRVWGETQYF
len: 16; d_gene: TRBD2; v_gene: TRBV5-4; abundance: -; j_gene: TRBJ2-2; CDR3nt: TGTGCCAGCAGCCCCCGTCTAGCGGGGGTTTCCGGGGAGCTGTTTTTT; CDR3aa: CASSPRLAGVSGELFF
len: 12; d_gene: -; v_gene: TRBV29-1; abundance: -; j_gene: TRBJ2-5; CDR3nt: TGCAGCGTTGGAGGGGTCCAAGAGACCCAGTACTTC; CDR3aa: CSVGGVQETQYF
len: 17; d_gene: -; v_gene: TRBV19; abundance: -; j_gene: TRBJ1-5; CDR3nt: TGTGCCAGTAGGCTCCAATCCGGAGGGGTCGTCAATCAGCCCCAGCATTTT; CDR3aa: CASRLQSGGVVNQPQHF
len: 14; d_gene: TRBD1; v_gene: TRBV7-9; abundance: -; j_gene: TRBJ1-2; CDR3nt: TGTGCCAGCAGCCCCTACAGGGGCGACTATGGCTACACCTTC; CDR3aa: CASSPYRGDYGYTF
len: 15; d_gene: -; v_gene: TRBV19; abundance: -; j_gene: TRBJ2-2; CDR3nt: TGTGCCAGTAGCCTTGTAGGAATAGACACCGGGGAGCTGTTTTTT; CDR3aa: CASSLVGIDTGELFF
len: 15; d_gene: -; v_gene: TRBV23-1; abundance: -; j_gene: TRBJ2-5; CDR3nt: TGCGCCCTTAAGAGGGACACCGAAAGACAAGAGACCCAGTACTTC; CDR3aa: CALKRDTERQETQYF
len: 17; d_gene: TRBD1; v_gene: TRBV2; abundance: -; j_gene: TRBJ2-2; CDR3nt: TGTGCCAGCACCTTAGGACAGGGTTATCGGTTCACCGGGGAGCTGTTTTTT; CDR3aa: CASTLGQGYRFTGELFF
len: 13; d_gene: TRBD1; v_gene: TRBV4-1; abundance: -; j_gene: TRBJ1-1; CDR3nt: TGCGCCAGCAGCCAAGGAGACAGGGGGAACGCTTTCTTT; CDR3aa: CASSQGDRGNAFF
len: 14; d_gene: -; v_gene: TRBV6-2/TRBV6-3; abundance: -; j_gene: TRBJ2-3; CDR3nt: TGTGCCAGCAGTGAGGGACGGGACACAGATACGCAGTATTTT; CDR3aa: CASSEGRDTDTQYF
len: 16; d_gene: -; v_gene: TRBV5-1; abundance: -; j_gene: TRBJ1-3; CDR3nt: TGCGCCAGCAGCTTGGCCGGGCCAGCCACTGGAAACACCATATATTTT; CDR3aa: CASSLAGPATGNTIYF
len: 13; d_gene: -; v_gene: TRBV12-3/TRBV12-4; abundance: -; j_gene: TRBJ1-5; CDR3nt: TGTGCCAGCGGATTACAGGTCAATCAGCCCCAGCATTTT; CDR3aa: CASGLQVNQPQHF
len: 17; d_gene: TRBD1; v_gene: TRBV5-1; abundance: once; j_gene: TRBJ2-7; CDR3nt: TGCGCCAGCAGCTTCGACAGGGTAAGGTCTTCCTCCCGCGAGCAGTACTTC; CDR3aa: CASSFDRVRSSSREQYF
len: 16; d_gene: -; v_gene: TRBV4-3; abundance: -; j_gene: TRBJ2-4; CDR3nt: TGCGCCAGCAGCCAAGCCCTATCAAGGGCCAAAAACATTCAGTACTTC; CDR3aa: CASSQALSRAKNIQYF
len: 17; d_gene: -; v_gene: TRBV5-6; abundance: once; j_gene: TRBJ1-5; CDR3nt: TGTGCCAGCAGCTTGGAGGACAGACTTCAGGGAGGTCAGCCCCAGCATTTT; CDR3aa: CASSLEDRLQGGQPQHF
len: 15; d_gene: -; v_gene: TRBV5-1; abundance: -; j_gene: TRBJ2-1; CDR3nt: TGCGCCAGCAGCTTGGGTTCTCCCGGGGAGAATGAGCAGTTCTTC; CDR3aa: CASSLGSPGENEQFF
len: 14; d_gene: -; v_gene: TRBV29-1; abundance: -; j_gene: TRBJ1-1; CDR3nt: TGCAGCGTTGACAGGGGTGGAAGGGCCACTGAAGCTTTCTTT; CDR3aa: CSVDRGGRATEAFF
len: 15; d_gene: -; v_gene: TRBV7-2; abundance: -; j_gene: TRBJ2-4; CDR3nt: TGTGCCAGCAGCTTAGATTTTACGGACAGAGACATTCAGTACTTC; CDR3aa: CASSLDFTDRDIQYF
len: 14; d_gene: TRBD1; v_gene: TRBV30; abundance: -; j_gene: TRBJ2-3; CDR3nt: TGTGCCTGGACCCGACAGGGAAACACAGATACGCAGTATTTT; CDR3aa: CAWTRQGNTDTQYF
len: 17; d_gene: TRBD2; v_gene: TRBV4-2; abundance: -; j_gene: TRBJ2-1; CDR3nt: TGTGCCAGCAGCCAAGTCGGGCGGGGGGGTTCCCTCAATGAGCAGTTCTTC; CDR3aa: CASSQVGRGGSLNEQFF